Sequencing of this TCR beta chain was carried out in a study of T cells in Graves' hyperthyroidism and ophthalmopathy. RNA transcripts were the template for amplifying TCR beta CDR3 regions. The primer set for the first-round RT-PCR of the TCR CDR3 was HTBI. In TCRdb, the multiplex PCR reads were re-called with MiXCR into one record per CDR3 protein. This table holds 750,000 to 950,000 distinct CDR3 sequences, around 39% found once. Comments on this clonotype: One junction end does not reproduce the germline sequence, and a read error may be involved.

The germline V gene has CDR1 DFQATT and CDR2 SNEGSKA (reference sequence). The CDR3 totals 14 residues. Sequencing was carried out using blood. The V and J genes are TRBV20-1 and TRBJ1-1, with 7 positions matching TRBD1. This clonotype was sampled from a young man with Graves' hyperthyroidism. The CDR3 protein is CSARFRGVDTEAIF. CDR3 DNA: TGCAGTGCTAGATTCAGGGGGGTGGACACTGAAGCTATCTTT.